Sequencing of this T cell receptor beta chain was carried out in a study of immune characterization of retroperitoneal liposarcoma. This CDR3 contains 17 residues. Unmatched junction bases numbered 8, after V lost 5 bases and J lost 5 bases. TCRdb reanalysed the PCR reads using MiXCR and keeps one entry per CDR3 protein. The sample records about 10,000 distinct CDR3 sequences, roughly 35% being singletons. The clonotype comes from a female donor with retroperitoneal liposarcoma. The sample was tumor tissue. The rearrangement joins TRBV12-3 or TRBV12-4 to TRBJ2-3; 15 bases match TRBD2. CDR3 sequence: CASSIGLAGGRGDTQYF. DNA of the CDR3: TGTGCCAGCAGTATCGGACTAGCGGGGGGGCGTGGAGATACGCAGTATTTT.